A selection of T cell receptor beta chains follows, all from one sample in a study of tumor-infiltrating lymphocytes in primary liver carcinoma. MiXCR, applied by TCRdb to the multiplex PCR reads, yields one record per CDR3 protein. The data hold tens of thousands of distinct CDR3 sequences, with 60% to 85% observed a single time. The source material was liver tumor tissue from sampling region 2. The receptors shown here come from a man between 35 and 55 years old with primary liver carcinoma and hepatitis B virus infection. CDR3s include the opening cysteine and the closing phenylalanine or tryptophan. Each record gives: clone size, J gene, CDR3 length, V gene, CDR3 protein. Rows give clone size only sometimes, using once, few, many, or a class for an expanded clone.

>.|TRBJ2-7|15|TRBV6-5
CGSSYRASGSYEQYF
>few|TRBJ2-1|16|TRBV4-2
CASSQHLGTSNNEQFF
>.|TRBJ2-2|17|TRBV11-2
CASSLALGGASTVELFF
>.|TRBJ2-5|19|TRBV11-2
CASSLRSGVSGRYQETQYF
>.|TRBJ1-2|15|TRBV4-2
CASSQEAGSGSGYTF
>.|TRBJ1-4|13|TRBV20-1
CSASGGFGEKLFF
>.|TRBJ2-2|15|TRBV29-1
CSVGTSAANIGELSF
>many|TRBJ2-1|13|TRBV11-3
CASSLDSGNEQFF
>.|TRBJ1-1|14|TRBV29-1
CIVQIGGSYTEAFF
>.|TRBJ1-2|13|TRBV28
CASSDGFTRGYTF
>.|TRBJ2-1|14|TRBV11-3
CASSLGLSNNEQFF
>.|TRBJ2-3|12|TRBV6-5
CASHSSTDTQFF
>once|TRBJ1-2|16|TRBV10-3
CVISESIGLSAYGYTF
>once|TRBJ2-7|15|TRBV6-5
CTSSPQGDSSYEQYF
>.|TRBJ2-1|14|TRBV11-2
CASSLYRLVSGQIF
>.|TRBJ2-7|15|TRBV28
CASSLLKGRSYEQCF
>.|TRBJ1-6|14|TRBV6-1
CASGNQGYGSPHHF
>.|TRBJ2-3|16|TRBV6-2/TRBV6-3
CANIYNRGIHGDTQYF
>.|TRBJ2-1|16|TRBV5-1
CSTSPRTSGSLTGQFF
>.|TRBJ1-2|13|TRBV29-1
CRVEEGEWNGYTF
>.|TRBJ2-7|15|TRBV11-2
CVSSFVAGGQYEQYF
>.|TRBJ2-1|17|TRBV11-3
CASSLSVPGLPHNEQFF
>.|TRBJ1-6|14|TRBV6-5
CASGTRGDNSHLHF
>.|TRBJ2-1|19|TRBV12-3/TRBV12-4
CASSLEASESLPSYNEQFF
>.|TRBJ2-7|15|TRBV11-2
CASSFMRDPDCEQYF
>few|TRBJ2-6|15|TRBV30
CAWTPGHGGANVLTF
>.|TRBJ2-1|14|TRBV6-1
CASSERGLNNEQFF
>.|TRBJ2-1|13|TRBV6-1
CASSEGRGDEQLF
>few|TRBJ1-2|14|TRBV6-2/TRBV6-3
CTSSSGPMNYGYTF